One TCR beta chain is described in this entry. Its matching antigen is unknown. The data belong to a study of cytotoxic CD8 clonotypes in ibrutinib-treated CLL. Study observations and caveats: Public clonotypes occurred uncommonly; on treatment, they contracted or remained stable.

Only in-frame clones appear in the TCRdb table, and some are missing; sequencing was by immunoSEQ multiplex PCR. The sample has about 140,000 clones, 70% to 85% seen once. In germline, CDR1 is LGHNA, CDR2 YNFKEQ. V shed 4 bases, J shed 4 bases, and the junction held 6 bases outside the gene matches. The CDR3 has 16 amino acids. The chain uses TRBV4-2 and TRBJ2-3, with TRBD1 identical over 12 bases. The sequencing used PBMCs, collected after 12 months of ibrutinib treatment. This TCR was sampled from a human donor with chronic lymphocytic leukemia. In nucleotides, the CDR3 is TGTGCCAGCAGCCCCCGGGACAGGGGGCCTTCAGATACGCAGTATTTT. It specifies CASSPRDRGPSDTQYF.